This TCR beta chain was recovered during a study of control samples from healthy donors and cancer patients. Only in-frame clones appear in the TCRdb table, and some are missing; sequencing was by immunoSEQ multiplex PCR. Of about 270,000 clones listed, roughly 82% are singletons. Germline V gene lookup returns CDR1 SGHRS and CDR2 YFSETQ. Unmatched junction bases numbered 8, after V lost 4 bases and J lost 4 bases. CDR3 length equals 15 residues. This TCR was recovered from a woman aged 60-75 years with lung cancer. Sequencing was carried out using PBMCs. The V call is TRBV5-1, the J call TRBJ1-3, with 7 bases lining up with TRBD1. CDR3 DNA sequence: TGCGCCAGCAGCCTAGCCGGGACAGAAGGAAACACCATATATTTT. Translation gives CASSLAGTEGNTIYF.